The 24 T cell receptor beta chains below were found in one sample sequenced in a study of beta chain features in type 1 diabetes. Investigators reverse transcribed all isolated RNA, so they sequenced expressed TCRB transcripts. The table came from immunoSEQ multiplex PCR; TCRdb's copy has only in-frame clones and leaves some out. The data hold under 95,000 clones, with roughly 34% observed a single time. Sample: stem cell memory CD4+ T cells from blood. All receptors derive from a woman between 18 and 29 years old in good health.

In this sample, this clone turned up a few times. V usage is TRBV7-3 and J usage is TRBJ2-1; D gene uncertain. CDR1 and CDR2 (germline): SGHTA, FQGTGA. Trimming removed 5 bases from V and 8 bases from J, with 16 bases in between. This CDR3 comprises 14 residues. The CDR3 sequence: CASSPQAGFHEQFF. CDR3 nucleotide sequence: TGTGCCAGCAGCCCTCAGGCAGGTTTCCATGAGCAGTTCTTC.

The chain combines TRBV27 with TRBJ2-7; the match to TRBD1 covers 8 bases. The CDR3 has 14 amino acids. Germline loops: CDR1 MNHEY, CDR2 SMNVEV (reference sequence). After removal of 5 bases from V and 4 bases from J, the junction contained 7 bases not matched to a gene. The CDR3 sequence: CASSPTGEGYEQYF. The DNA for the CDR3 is TGTGCCAGCAGTCCGACAGGGGAAGGATACGAGCAGTACTTC.

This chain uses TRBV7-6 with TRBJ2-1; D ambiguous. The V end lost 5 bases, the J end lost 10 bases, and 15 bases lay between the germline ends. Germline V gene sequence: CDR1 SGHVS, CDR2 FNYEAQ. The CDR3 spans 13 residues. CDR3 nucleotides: TGTGCCAGCAGCCCTACTCCGCTAGGCGAGCAGTTCTTC. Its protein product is CASSPTPLGEQFF.

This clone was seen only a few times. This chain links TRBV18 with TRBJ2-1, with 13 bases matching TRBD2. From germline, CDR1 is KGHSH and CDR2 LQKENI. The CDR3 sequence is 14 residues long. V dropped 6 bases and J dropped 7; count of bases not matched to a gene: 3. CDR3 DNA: TGTGCCAGCTCCGGGACTAGCGGGGAAAATGAGCAGTTCTTC. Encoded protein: CASSGTSGENEQFF.

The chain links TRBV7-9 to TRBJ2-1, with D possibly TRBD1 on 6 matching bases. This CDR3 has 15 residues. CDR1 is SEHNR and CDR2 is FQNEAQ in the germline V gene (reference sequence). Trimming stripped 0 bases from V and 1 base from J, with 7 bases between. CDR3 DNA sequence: TGTGCCAGCAGCTTAGCCCAGGGGTCCTACAATGAGCAGTTCTTC. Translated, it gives CASSLAQGSYNEQFF.

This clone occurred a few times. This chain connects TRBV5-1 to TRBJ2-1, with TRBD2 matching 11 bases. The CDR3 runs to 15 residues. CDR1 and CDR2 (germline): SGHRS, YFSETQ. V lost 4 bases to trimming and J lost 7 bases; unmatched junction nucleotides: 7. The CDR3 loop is CASSTGTSGGNEQFF. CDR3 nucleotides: TGCGCCAGCAGCACCGGGACTAGCGGCGGTAATGAGCAGTTCTTC. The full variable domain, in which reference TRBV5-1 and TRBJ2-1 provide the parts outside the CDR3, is KAGVTQTPRYLIKTRGQQVTLSCSPISGHRSVSWYQQTPGQGLQFLFEYFSETQRNKGNFPGRFSGRQFSNSRSEMNVSTLELGDSALYLCASSTGTSGGNEQFFGPGTRLTVL.

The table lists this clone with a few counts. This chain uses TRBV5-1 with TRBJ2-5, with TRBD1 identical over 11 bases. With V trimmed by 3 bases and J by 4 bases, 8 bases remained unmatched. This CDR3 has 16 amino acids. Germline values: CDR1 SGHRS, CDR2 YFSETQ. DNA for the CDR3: TGCGCCAGCAGCTCAGCCCGGACAGGGGGCGGAGAGACCCAGTACTTC. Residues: CASSSARTGGGETQYF. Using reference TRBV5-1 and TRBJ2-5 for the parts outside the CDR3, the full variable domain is KAGVTQTPRYLIKTRGQQVTLSCSPISGHRSVSWYQQTPGQGLQFLFEYFSETQRNKGNFPGRFSGRQFSNSRSEMNVSTLELGDSALYLCASSSARTGGGETQYFGPGTRLLVL.

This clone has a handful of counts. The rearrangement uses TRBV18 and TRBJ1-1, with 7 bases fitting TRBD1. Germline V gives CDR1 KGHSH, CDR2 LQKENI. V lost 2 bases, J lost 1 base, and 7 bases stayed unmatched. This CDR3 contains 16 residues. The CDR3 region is CASSPFTGAANTEAFF. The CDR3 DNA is TGTGCCAGCTCACCATTTACAGGGGCGGCGAACACTGAAGCTTTCTTT. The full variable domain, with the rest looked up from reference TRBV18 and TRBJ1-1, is NAGVMQNPRHLVRRRGQEARLRCSPMKGHSHVYWYRQLPEEGLKFMVYLQKENIIDESGMPKERFSAEFPKEGPSILRIQQVVRGDSAAYFCASSPFTGAANTEAFFGQGTRLTVV.

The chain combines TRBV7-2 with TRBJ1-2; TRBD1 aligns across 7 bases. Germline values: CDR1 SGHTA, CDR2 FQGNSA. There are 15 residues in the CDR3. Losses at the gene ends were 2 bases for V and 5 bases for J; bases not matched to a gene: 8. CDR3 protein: CASSLTGGTVYGYTF. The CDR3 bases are TGTGCCAGCAGCTTAACGGGCGGGACAGTTTATGGCTACACCTTC.

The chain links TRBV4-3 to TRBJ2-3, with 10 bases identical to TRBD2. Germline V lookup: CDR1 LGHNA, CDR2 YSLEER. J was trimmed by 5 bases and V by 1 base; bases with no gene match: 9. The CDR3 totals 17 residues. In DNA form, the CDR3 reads TGCGCCAGCAGCCAAGCCTATAGCGGGGGGCCTGTAGATACGCAGTATTTT. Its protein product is CASSQAYSGGPVDTQYF.

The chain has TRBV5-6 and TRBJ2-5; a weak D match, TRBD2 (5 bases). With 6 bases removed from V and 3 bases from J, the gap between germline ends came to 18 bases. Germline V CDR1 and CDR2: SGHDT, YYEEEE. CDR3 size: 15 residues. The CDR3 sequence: CASTILGSVEETQYF. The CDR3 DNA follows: TGTGCCAGCACCATACTAGGTTCTGTGGAAGAGACCCAGTACTTC.

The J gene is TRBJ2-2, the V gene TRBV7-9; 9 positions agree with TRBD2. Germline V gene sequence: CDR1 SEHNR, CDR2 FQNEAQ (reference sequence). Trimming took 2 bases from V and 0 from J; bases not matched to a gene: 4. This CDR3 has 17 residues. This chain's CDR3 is CASSLLAGYANTGELFF. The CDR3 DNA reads TGTGCCAGCAGCTTACTAGCGGGGTACGCGAACACCGGGGAGCTGTTTTTT. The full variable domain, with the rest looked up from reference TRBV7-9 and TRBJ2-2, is DTGVSQNPRHKITKRGQNVTFRCDPISEHNRLYWYRQTLGQGPEFLTYFQNEAQLEKSRLLSDRFSAERPKGSFSTLEIQRTEQGDSAMYLCASSLLAGYANTGELFFGEGSRLTVL.

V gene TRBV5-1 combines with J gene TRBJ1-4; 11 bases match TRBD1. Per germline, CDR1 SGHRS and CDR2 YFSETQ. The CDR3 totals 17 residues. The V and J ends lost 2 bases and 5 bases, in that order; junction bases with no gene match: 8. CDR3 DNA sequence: TGCGCCAGCAGCTTAAGCGCGGGACAGGGGGGAAATGAAAAACTGTTTTTT. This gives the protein CASSLSAGQGGNEKLFF.

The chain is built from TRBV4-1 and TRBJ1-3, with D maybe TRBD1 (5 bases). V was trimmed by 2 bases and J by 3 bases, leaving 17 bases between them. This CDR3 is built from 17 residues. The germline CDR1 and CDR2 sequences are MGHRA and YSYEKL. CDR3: CASSQLKIAGVGNTIYF. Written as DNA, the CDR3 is TGCGCCAGCAGCCAACTTAAGATAGCGGGGGTTGGAAACACCATATATTTT.

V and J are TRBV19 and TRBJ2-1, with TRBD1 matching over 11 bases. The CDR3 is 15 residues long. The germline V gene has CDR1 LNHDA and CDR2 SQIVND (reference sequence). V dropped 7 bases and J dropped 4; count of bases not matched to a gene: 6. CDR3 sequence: CASKGDRGNYNEQFF. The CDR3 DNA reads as TGTGCCAGTAAAGGGGACAGGGGGAATTACAATGAGCAGTTCTTC.

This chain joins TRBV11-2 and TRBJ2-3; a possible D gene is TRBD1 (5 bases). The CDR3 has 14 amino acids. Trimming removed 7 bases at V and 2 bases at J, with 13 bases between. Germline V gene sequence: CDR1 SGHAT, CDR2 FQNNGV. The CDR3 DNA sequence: TGTGCCAGCACCGCCGACAGCTACACAGATACGCAGTATTTT. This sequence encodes CASTADSYTDTQYF.

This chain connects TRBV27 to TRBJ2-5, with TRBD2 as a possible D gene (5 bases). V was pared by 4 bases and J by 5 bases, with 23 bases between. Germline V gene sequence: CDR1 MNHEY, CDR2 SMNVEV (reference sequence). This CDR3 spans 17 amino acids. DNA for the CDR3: TGTGCCAGCAGTTCAAGGGCCTCGTGGGCGAGGAGGGAGACCCAGTACTTC. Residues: CASSSRASWARRETQYF.

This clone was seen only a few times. CDR3 amino acids: CASSLYQREQGEQFF. The CDR3 DNA is TGTGCCAGCTCACTGTACCAGCGGGAGCAGGGTGAGCAGTTCTTC. The chain uses TRBV18 and TRBJ2-1; 8 bases map to TRBD2. Germline V gene lookup returns CDR1 KGHSH and CDR2 LQKENI. V trimming: 4 bases; J trimming: 9 bases; junction bases outside the gene matches: 11. CDR3 size: 15 residues. Variable domain in full (rest from reference TRBV18 and TRBJ2-1): NAGVMQNPRHLVRRRGQEARLRCSPMKGHSHVYWYRQLPEEGLKFMVYLQKENIIDESGMPKERFSAEFPKEGPSILRIQQVVRGDSAAYFCASSLYQREQGEQFFGPGTRLTVL.

The CDR3: CASSSGTGAYEQYF. The CDR3 DNA reads TGTGCCAGCAGCTCCGGGACAGGGGCCTACGAGCAGTACTTC. The gene calls are TRBV11-2 and TRBJ2-7, with TRBD1 matching over 10 bases. Looked up from germline, CDR1 is SGHAT and CDR2 is FQNNGV. This CDR3 comprises 14 residues. The J segment lost 2 bases and the V segment lost 4 bases, leaving 2 bases of the junction unmatched.

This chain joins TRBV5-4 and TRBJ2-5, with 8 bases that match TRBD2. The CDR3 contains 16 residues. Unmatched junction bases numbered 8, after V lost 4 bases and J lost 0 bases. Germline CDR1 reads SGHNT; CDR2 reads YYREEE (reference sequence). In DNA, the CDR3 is TGTGCCAGCAGCGGGGGTACGGGGGGGCACCAAGAGACCCAGTACTTC. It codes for CASSGGTGGHQETQYF.

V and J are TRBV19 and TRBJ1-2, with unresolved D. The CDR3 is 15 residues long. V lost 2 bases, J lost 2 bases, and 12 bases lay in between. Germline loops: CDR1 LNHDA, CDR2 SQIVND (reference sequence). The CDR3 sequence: CASSILSGSNYGYTF. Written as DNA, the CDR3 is TGTGCCAGTAGTATATTATCCGGGTCCAACTATGGCTACACCTTC.

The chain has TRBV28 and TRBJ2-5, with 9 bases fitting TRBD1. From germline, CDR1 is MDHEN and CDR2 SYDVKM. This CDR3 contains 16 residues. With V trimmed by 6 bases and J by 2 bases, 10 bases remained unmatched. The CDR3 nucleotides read TGTGCCAGCAGGCGTCTGGGACAGGGTCCTCAAGAGACCCAGTACTTC. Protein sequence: CASRRLGQGPQETQYF.

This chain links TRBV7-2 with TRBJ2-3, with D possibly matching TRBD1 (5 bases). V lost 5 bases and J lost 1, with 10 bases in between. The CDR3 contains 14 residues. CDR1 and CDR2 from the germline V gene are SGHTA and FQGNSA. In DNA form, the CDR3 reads TGTGCCAGCAGCCCCCAGGGCGGCACAGATACGCAGTATTTT. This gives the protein CASSPQGGTDTQYF.

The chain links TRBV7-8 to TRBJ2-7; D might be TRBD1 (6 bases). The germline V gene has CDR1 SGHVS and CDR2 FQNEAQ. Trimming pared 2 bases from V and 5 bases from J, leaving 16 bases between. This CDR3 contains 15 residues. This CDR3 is CASSLLAGENHEQYF. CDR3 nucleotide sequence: TGTGCCAGCAGCTTACTGGCAGGGGAGAACCACGAGCAGTACTTC.